The 21 T cell receptor beta chains below come from one sample, sequenced in a study of T cell changes during pregnancy in multiple sclerosis. The repertoire was sequenced with immunoSEQ multiplex PCR; TCRdb's copy has only in-frame clones and lacks some. The profile covers 70,000 to 95,000 clones, with around 93% appearing a single time and roughly 2.4% taken by the ten largest. Source: peripheral blood, taken in the third trimester of pregnancy. These receptors were taken from a female donor with multiple sclerosis, enrolled in a pregnancy study.

The genes are TRBV19 and TRBJ2-7; no clear D gene. Germline V CDR1 and CDR2: LNHDA, SQIVND (reference sequence). The CDR3 consists of 15 residues. With 1 base removed from V and 0 bases from J, the gap between germline ends came to 10 bases. The CDR3 nucleotides are TGTGCCAGTAGTATAGGTGGCCTTATCTCCTACGAGCAGTACTTC. As protein: CASSIGGLISYEQYF.

V usage is TRBV9 and J usage is TRBJ2-1; 9 positions match TRBD1. The germline gives CDR1 SGDLS, CDR2 YYNGEE. The CDR3 contains 15 residues. V was clipped by 0 bases and J by 9 bases; unmatched bases: 7. The CDR3 DNA reads as TGTGCCAGCAGCGTAGCGACAGGGGGACCCTTTGAGCAGTTCTTC. It translates to CASSVATGGPFEQFF.

V is TRBV7-2 and J is TRBJ1-3; D gene unclear. Germline CDR1 SGHTA, CDR2 FQGNSA. V lost 6 bases and J lost 0, with 9 bases in between. The CDR3 has 14 residues. The CDR3 protein is CASRQMFSGNTIYF. The DNA of the CDR3 is TGTGCCAGCAGACAAATGTTCTCTGGAAACACCATATATTTT.

V gene TRBV4-2 combines with J gene TRBJ1-1; 9 nucleotides align to TRBD1. Per the germline V gene, CDR1 is LGHNA and CDR2 is YNFKEQ. This CDR3 contains 17 residues. The V and J ends lost 1 base and 1 base, in that order; junction bases with no gene match: 7. CDR3: CASSQGGQGLGNTEAFF. Written as DNA, the CDR3 is TGTGCCAGCAGCCAAGGGGGACAGGGACTCGGGAACACTGAAGCTTTCTTT.

The chain recombines TRBV7-2 with TRBJ2-1; 9 bases align to TRBD2. This CDR3 is built from 16 residues. The ends lost 1 base at V and 2 bases at J; junction bases unmatched: 3. The germline CDR1 and CDR2 sequences are SGHTA and FQGNSA. DNA of the CDR3: TGTGCCAGCAGCTTAGTAGCGGGAGTCCCCTACAATGAGCAGTTCTTC. It codes for CASSLVAGVPYNEQFF.

CDR3 in amino acids: CASSPQAGMNTEAFF. CDR3 DNA sequence: TGCGCCAGCAGCCCCCAGGCCGGGATGAACACTGAAGCTTTCTTT. The rearrangement joins TRBV5-1 to TRBJ1-1, with no clear D. This CDR3 region has 15 residues. V was clipped by 4 bases and J by 0 bases, with 13 bases between them. Germline V gene sequence: CDR1 SGHRS, CDR2 YFSETQ.

The chain is built from TRBV28 and TRBJ1-2; 8 nucleotides match TRBD1. V shed 2 bases and J 3 bases; nucleotides not matched to a gene: 8. Germline V CDR1 and CDR2: MDHEN, SYDVKM. There are 16 residues in the CDR3. The CDR3: CASSLDAGQGDYGYTF. As DNA, the CDR3 is TGTGCCAGCAGTTTAGATGCAGGACAGGGAGACTATGGCTACACCTTC.

The rearrangement joins TRBV29-1 to TRBJ2-1; 7 bases line up with TRBD1. The V gene end was trimmed by 1 base and the J gene end by 3 bases; junction bases not matched to a gene: 3. This CDR3 spans 14 amino acids. Looked up from germline, CDR1 is SQVTM and CDR2 is ANQGSEA. The CDR3 DNA is TGCAGCGTTGAAGGAAGACAGGGCTACAATGAGCAGTTCTTC. This sequence encodes CSVEGRQGYNEQFF.

The chain recombines TRBV5-1 with TRBJ2-2; 8 nucleotides match TRBD1. Germline V CDR1 and CDR2: SGHRS, YFSETQ. V shed 4 bases, J shed 5 bases, and the junction held 4 bases outside the gene matches. CDR3 length: 14 residues. The CDR3 protein is CASSTGQGTGELFF. The DNA for the CDR3 is TGCGCCAGCAGCACCGGACAGGGAACCGGGGAGCTGTTTTTT. The variable domain in full, completed from reference TRBV5-1 and TRBJ2-2, reads KAGVTQTPRYLIKTRGQQVTLSCSPISGHRSVSWYQQTPGQGLQFLFEYFSETQRNKGNFPGRFSGRQFSNSRSEMNVSTLELGDSALYLCASSTGQGTGELFFGEGSRLTVL.

The rearrangement uses TRBV25-1 and TRBJ2-1, with D perhaps TRBD2 (6 bases). Germline values: CDR1 MGHDK, CDR2 SYGVNS. The CDR3 spans 15 residues. Between the trimmed V and J ends, which lost 3 bases and 4 bases, there was a span of 13 bases. This chain's CDR3 is CASSDPGEPYNEQFF. CDR3 DNA: TGTGCCAGCAGTGACCCGGGGGAGCCATACAATGAGCAGTTCTTC.

The rearrangement links TRBV19 to TRBJ1-2, with D tentatively TRBD1 (5 bases). The CDR3 length is 14 residues. Germline values: CDR1 LNHDA, CDR2 SQIVND (reference sequence). V lost 1 base and J lost 8, with 14 bases in between. CDR3 sequence (DNA): TGTGCCAGTAGTATAGGAAGGGCCACAGGAGGCTACACCTTC. This translates into CASSIGRATGGYTF. The complete variable domain, with remaining parts taken from reference TRBV19 and TRBJ1-2, reads DGGITQSPKYLFRKEGQNVTLSCEQNLNHDAMYWYRQDPGQGLRLIYYSQIVNDFQKGDIAEGYSVSREKKESFPLTVTSAQKNPTAFYLCASSIGRATGGYTFGSGTRLTVV.

The gene calls are TRBV5-4 and TRBJ2-1; unclear D gene. V was trimmed by 4 bases and J by 0 bases, leaving 11 bases between them. The CDR3 spans 15 residues. From germline, CDR1 is SGHNT and CDR2 YYREEE (reference sequence). CDR3 region: CASSLRSSSYNEQFF. The CDR3, as DNA: TGTGCCAGCAGCCTACGATCGAGCTCCTACAATGAGCAGTTCTTC.

This clone was recorded only once. The chain links TRBV6-1 to TRBJ2-2, with D maybe TRBD1 (6 bases). CDR1 and CDR2 (germline): MNHNS, SASEGT. V lost 6 bases and J lost 7, with 15 bases in between. The CDR3 loop spans 14 amino acids. In DNA, the CDR3 is TGTGCCAGCAGCCGGACCCAGGGGAGCGGGGAGCTGTTTTTT. Translating it yields CASSRTQGSGELFF.

The chain employs TRBV30 and TRBJ2-3; D is perhaps TRBD2 (5 bases). Germline V lookup: CDR1 GTSNPN, CDR2 SVGIG (reference sequence). This CDR3 has 12 residues. The V and J ends lost 5 bases and 3 bases respectively, with 9 bases between them. The CDR3 DNA reads as TGTGCCTGGGAGGACTCTACAGATACGCAGTATTTT. Protein product: CAWEDSTDTQYF.

The chain has TRBV15 and TRBJ1-1; 10 bases are a match to TRBD1. Germline V gene sequence: CDR1 LNHNV, CDR2 YYDKDF (reference sequence). This CDR3 region has 12 residues. V shed 4 bases and J 11 bases; nucleotides not matched to a gene: 4. CDR3 sequence: CATSIGTGVAFF. CDR3 nucleotide sequence: TGTGCCACCAGCATTGGGACAGGGGTCGCTTTCTTT.

This rearrangement joins TRBV14 to TRBJ1-1, with 9 bases identical to TRBD1. After removal of 4 bases from V and 0 bases from J, the junction contained 6 bases not matched to a gene. Germline V lookup: CDR1 SGHDN, CDR2 FVKESK. This CDR3 has 16 residues. The CDR3 region is CASSPGTGTLNTEAFF. CDR3 in DNA: TGTGCCAGCAGCCCCGGGACAGGGACCTTGAACACTGAAGCTTTCTTT.

The rearrangement uses TRBV5-4 and TRBJ2-7; D is perhaps TRBD2 (7 bases). There are 14 residues in the CDR3. CDR1 SGHNT and CDR2 YYREEE come from the germline V gene (reference sequence). V dropped 3 bases and J dropped 7 bases, with 17 bases sitting between them. CDR3 amino acids: CASSWRGPRREQYF. The DNA for the CDR3 is TGTGCCAGCAGCTGGCGGGGGCCCCGTCGGGAGCAGTACTTC.

This clone was seen only once. The CDR3 loop is CSVDRSSPQRDTQYF. For the CDR3, the DNA is TGCAGCGTTGATAGAAGCTCTCCCCAACGGGATACGCAGTATTTT. V usage is TRBV29-1 and J usage is TRBJ2-3, with no clear D. The CDR3 consists of 15 residues. Trimming pared 3 bases from V and 6 bases from J, leaving 19 bases between. Germline V lookup: CDR1 SQVTM, CDR2 ANQGSEA.

The chain uses TRBV18 and TRBJ2-7, with D tentatively TRBD2 (7 bases). V dropped 3 bases and J dropped 2 bases, with 11 bases sitting between them. The germline V gene encodes CDR1 KGHSH and CDR2 LQKENI. The CDR3 sequence is 14 residues long. The CDR3 DNA reads TGTGCCAGCTCACCCGGGGGGCTCCCCTACGAGCAGTACTTC. Translated: CASSPGGLPYEQYF.

The chain has TRBV19 and TRBJ2-6; D is possibly TRBD1 (5 bases). V was cut by 6 bases and J by 0 bases, with 9 bases left in between. Per the germline V gene, CDR1 is LNHDA and CDR2 is SQIVND (reference sequence). CDR3 length equals 15 residues. CDR3 nucleotide sequence: TGTGCCAGTAGCCTTGACAGCTCTGGGGCCAACGTCCTGACTTTC. Its protein is CASSLDSSGANVLTF.

This chain links TRBV19 with TRBJ2-7, with D possibly TRBD2 on 6 matching bases. This CDR3 region has 14 residues. Trimming shortened V by 4 bases and J by 2 bases, and 12 bases separated the two germline ends. Per germline, CDR1 LNHDA and CDR2 SQIVND (reference sequence). This chain's CDR3 is CASSRTGETYEQYF. The CDR3 nucleotides read TGTGCCAGTAGTAGAACGGGGGAAACCTACGAGCAGTACTTC.